This T cell receptor (beta chain) was observed in a study of T-cell reconstitution after alpha-beta-depleted transplantation in children. Study results and caveats: Counts and diversity of T cells one year after transplant came mostly from newly produced T cells. Recipient T cells and thymic progenitors that survived gave rise to the high TCRbeta diversity observed at day 60 in some patients. Expanded graft clones numbering several hundred reportedly gave rise to alpha-beta T cells about two months after transplant.

Concerning this clonotype itself: Its target is unknown.

Germline V gene lookup returns CDR1 SGHVS and CDR2 FNYEAQ. The CDR3 spans 15 residues. Trimming took off 2 bases at V and 1 base at J, with 12 bases between the two ends. Preparation of the TCRbeta library used unique molecular identifiers. Via MiXCR, TCRdb re-called the PCR reads, giving one row per CDR3 protein. The sample yields about 340,000 distinct CDR3 sequences, around 15% seen once. This clonotype was obtained from a male patient aged 2-15 years who had a stem cell transplant for acute lymphoblastic leukemia, so the T cells may come from the graft donor. The source material was PBMCs, mostly from graft donor cells, sampled 360 days after TCRalphabeta/CD19-depleted stem cell transplant. The chain couples TRBV7-6 to TRBJ2-7; D remains unclear. CDR3: CASSLPYKRSYEQYF. DNA of the CDR3: TGTGCCAGCAGCTTACCCTACAAAAGGTCCTACGAGCAGTACTTC.